The 12 T cell receptor beta chains below all came from one sample that was sequenced in a study of memory CD4+ T cells and cytomegalovirus serostatus. The sort gate was single viable CD3+CD4+CD8-CD45RO+ cells for memory CD4+ T cells. Only in-frame clones appear in the TCRdb table, and some are missing; sequencing was by immunoSEQ multiplex PCR. The data show some 73,000 clones, 78% seen once. Source material: memory CD4+ T cells from blood. The receptor source for this set is an adult in good health and CMV-seropositive.

The chain uses TRBV5-4 and TRBJ2-1; TRBD2 aligns across 11 bases. CDR1 is SGHNT and CDR2 is YYREEE in the germline V gene (reference sequence). The junction had 3 bases not matched to a gene; V was cut back by 0 bases and J by 4 bases. The CDR3 is 16 amino acids. DNA for the CDR3: TGTGCCAGCAGCTTGGCCGGGACTAGCGGTTACAATGAGCAGTTCTTC. This encodes CASSLAGTSGYNEQFF. Looking up the rest from reference TRBV5-4 and TRBJ2-1 gives the full variable domain: ETGVTQSPTHLIKTRGQQVTLRCSSQSGHNTVSWYQQALGQGPQFIFQYYREEENGRGNFPPRFSGLQFPNYSSELNVNALELDDSALYLCASSLAGTSGYNEQFFGPGTRLTVL.

This sequence joins TRBV11-3 and TRBJ2-1; tentatively, D is TRBD1 or TRBD2 (5 bases each). This CDR3 is 17 amino acids long. Trimming took off 5 bases at V and 5 bases at J, with 22 bases between the two ends. CDR1 is SGHNT and CDR2 is YENEEA in the germline V gene. The CDR3 region is CASSPREGLWTNNEQFF. CDR3 nucleotide sequence: TGTGCCAGCAGCCCCCGAGAGGGGCTATGGACAAACAATGAGCAGTTCTTC.

This sequence joins TRBV5-1 and TRBJ2-7; D remains ambiguous. The CDR3 consists of 16 residues. Trimming left V 5 bases short and J 2 bases short, with 20 bases between. The V gene's germline CDR1 is SGHRS and CDR2 YFSETQ. The CDR3 here is CASSVAGPRVTYEQYF. The CDR3 nucleotides read TGCGCCAGCAGTGTTGCTGGACCCCGAGTCACCTACGAGCAGTACTTC.

The CDR3 region has the DNA TGTGCCAGCTCACCATCACTAAAAACGGGCCACACTGAAGCTTTCTTT. As protein: CASSPSLKTGHTEAFF. V usage is TRBV18 and J usage is TRBJ1-1; D ambiguous. Deletions cut 2 bases from V and 3 bases from J, with 16 bases between. This CDR3 is 16 amino acids long. Per germline, CDR1 KGHSH and CDR2 LQKENI.

This chain connects TRBV6-5 to TRBJ1-2, with D uncertain. The V and J ends lost 3 bases and 3 bases respectively, with 8 bases between them. The CDR3 covers 13 residues. Germline CDR1 and CDR2: MNHEY and SVGAGI. CDR3 DNA: TGTGCCAGCAGTTATTTGCCAGACTATGGCTACACCTTC. It translates to CASSYLPDYGYTF.

Here the CDR3 reads CASSLDRSPLHF. CDR3 DNA sequence: TGTGCCAGCAGCTTAGATCGGTCACCCCTCCACTTT. This rearrangement joins TRBV7-9 to TRBJ1-6; the D is unclear. The CDR3 is 12 amino acids. CDR1 is SEHNR and CDR2 is FQNEAQ in the germline V gene (reference sequence). The V end was cut by 1 base, the J end by 10 bases, with 5 bases between.

The chain combines TRBV2 with TRBJ1-6, with D perhaps TRBD1 (6 bases). V gave up 7 bases and J gave up 6 bases, with 19 bases separating them. Germline V gene lookup returns CDR1 SNHLY and CDR2 FYNNEI. CDR3 length: 16 residues. CDR3 residues: CASMAPGGQTNSPLHF. For the CDR3, the DNA is TGTGCCAGCATGGCCCCGGGCGGACAGACTAATTCACCCCTCCACTTT.

The V gene is TRBV5-1, the J gene TRBJ2-1; 9 positions match TRBD2. The germline V gene has CDR1 SGHRS and CDR2 YFSETQ. This CDR3 contains 16 residues. The junction had 5 bases not matched to a gene; V was cut back by 2 bases and J by 2 bases. The chain's CDR3 is CASSFRGGGAYNEQFF. The CDR3 DNA reads as TGCGCCAGCAGCTTCCGGGGCGGGGGGGCCTACAATGAGCAGTTCTTC.

V is TRBV19 and J is TRBJ2-7; 8 bases fit TRBD1. The CDR3 is made up of 14 amino acids. In germline, CDR1 is LNHDA, CDR2 SQIVND (reference sequence). J was trimmed by 4 bases and V by 4 bases; bases with no gene match: 6. CDR3 sequence: CASSTGGFMYEQYF. CDR3 DNA sequence: TGTGCCAGTAGTACAGGGGGCTTTATGTACGAGCAGTACTTC.

This clone was counted between two and nine times. This sequence joins TRBV2 and TRBJ1-1, with 8 bases aligning to TRBD1. The germline CDR1 and CDR2 sequences are SNHLY and FYNNEI. The CDR3 runs 13 residues. Unmatched junction bases numbered 9, after V lost 6 bases and J lost 9 bases. The CDR3 DNA reads as TGTGCCAGCAGCACAGGGGGAACCGATAAAGCTTTCTTT. This encodes CASSTGGTDKAFF.

V and J are TRBV2 and TRBJ2-7; 11 bases fit TRBD1. CDR3 length equals 15 residues. CDR1 SNHLY and CDR2 FYNNEI come from the germline V gene. V dropped 6 bases and J dropped 1; count of bases not matched to a gene: 5. The DNA of the CDR3 is TGTGCCAGCAGACCCGGGACAGGGGGATCCTACGAGCAGTACGTC. The encoded protein is CASRPGTGGSYEQYV.

The chain carries TRBV30 and TRBJ1-2, with D perhaps matching TRBD1 (6 bases). V was shortened by 2 bases and J by 7 bases, with 17 bases between the two germline ends. The V gene's germline CDR1 is GTSNPN and CDR2 SVGIG (reference sequence). The CDR3 has 14 amino acids. CDR3 amino acids: CAWSRGGEVSGYTF. CDR3 DNA: TGTGCCTGGAGTAGGGGGGGCGAGGTTAGTGGCTACACCTTC.